These 30 T cell receptor beta chains came from one sample sequenced in a study of blood T cell repertoires in COVID-19. Clones were sequenced by immunoSEQ multiplex PCR, and TCRdb holds only the in-frame ones, with some missing. Altogether 180,000 or so clones are present, around 76% being singletons, with the ten largest covering roughly 8.7%. The sample consisted of peripheral blood. These receptor sequences come from a woman between 50 and 59 years old with active or convalescent COVID-19.

V and J are TRBV2 and TRBJ2-1; D is ambiguous. From germline, CDR1 is SNHLY and CDR2 FYNNEI. The CDR3 covers 14 residues. V was cut by 6 bases and J by 5 bases, with 14 bases left in between. The CDR3 DNA reads as TGTGCCAGCAGCCCCCTCCAGGTAAACAATGAGCAGTTCTTC. It yields the protein CASSPLQVNNEQFF.

This sequence joins TRBV24-1 and TRBJ2-1; 7 bases align to TRBD2. CDR1 is KGHDR and CDR2 is SFDVKD in the germline V gene. This CDR3 comprises 16 residues. With V trimmed by 3 bases and J by 8 bases, 12 bases remained unmatched. The CDR3 region has the DNA TGTGCCACCAGTGATCCCCCGCAGACTAGCCCCCATGAGCAGTTCTTC. Residues: CATSDPPQTSPHEQFF.

The chain has TRBV19 and TRBJ2-7; unclear D gene. With 5 bases removed from V and 2 bases from J, the gap between germline ends came to 13 bases. CDR1 LNHDA and CDR2 SQIVND come from the germline V gene (reference sequence). This CDR3 region has 14 residues. The CDR3 reads CASSFTELPYEQYF. The CDR3 DNA reads TGTGCCAGTAGTTTCACGGAACTACCCTACGAGCAGTACTTC. The full variable domain, its missing parts supplied by reference TRBV19 and TRBJ2-7, is DGGITQSPKYLFRKEGQNVTLSCEQNLNHDAMYWYRQDPGQGLRLIYYSQIVNDFQKGDIAEGYSVSREKKESFPLTVTSAQKNPTAFYLCASSFTELPYEQYFGPGTRLTVT.

V gene TRBV28 combines with J gene TRBJ2-5, with a tentative D call TRBD2 (5 bases). CDR1 is MDHEN and CDR2 is SYDVKM in the germline V gene. This CDR3 spans 14 amino acids. V dropped 3 bases and J dropped 5 bases, with 13 bases sitting between them. The CDR3 sequence is CASSFNEGVETQYF. CDR3 nucleotides: TGTGCCAGCAGTTTCAATGAGGGAGTGGAGACCCAGTACTTC.

The chain joins TRBV5-1 to TRBJ2-3; a weak D match, TRBD2 (6 bases). The CDR3 runs 14 residues. CDR1 is SGHRS, CDR2 YFSETQ, per germline. V lost 1 base and J 0 bases, leaving 6 bases between the germline ends. CDR3 protein: CASSLRGSTDTQYF. Here the CDR3 DNA reads TGCGCCAGCAGCTTGCGGGGGAGCACAGATACGCAGTATTTT.

V gene TRBV5-1 combines with J gene TRBJ2-5, with 12 bases fitting TRBD1. CDR3 length: 15 amino acids. Trimming at V came to 4 bases and at J to 4 bases, leaving 5 bases not matched to a gene. CDR1 and CDR2 from the germline V gene are SGHRS and YFSETQ. The CDR3 DNA reads as TGCGCCAGCAGCGCTGGGACAGGGGGCCGAGAGACCCAGTACTTC. Protein sequence: CASSAGTGGRETQYF.

This rearrangement joins TRBV2 to TRBJ2-5; 12 bases map to TRBD2. The CDR3 is 15 amino acids. The germline V gene encodes CDR1 SNHLY and CDR2 FYNNEI. V lost 6 bases to trimming and J lost 1 base; unmatched junction nucleotides: 3. The CDR3: CASRQTSGGQETQYF. CDR3 in DNA: TGTGCCAGCAGGCAGACTAGCGGGGGCCAAGAGACCCAGTACTTC. The variable domain in full, with the rest retrieved from reference TRBV2 and TRBJ2-5, is EPEVTQTPSHQVTQMGQEVILRCVPISNHLYFYWYRQILGQKVEFLVSFYNNEISEKSEIFDDQFSVERPDGSNFTLKIRSTKLEDSAMYFCASRQTSGGQETQYFGPGTRLLVL.

This chain joins TRBV7-9 and TRBJ1-4; 7 bases match TRBD1. CDR1 SEHNR and CDR2 FQNEAQ come from the germline V gene (reference sequence). The CDR3 covers 14 residues. Trimming removed 5 bases from V and 4 bases from J; junction bases left unmatched: 4. The CDR3 bases are TGTGCCAGCAGCAAGACAGGGAGTAATGAAAAACTGTTTTTT. Residues: CASSKTGSNEKLFF.

The CDR3, as DNA: TGTGCCAGTAGTTCCGGGCCAGCGGGAGGGGAGCAGTACTTC. Residues: CASSSGPAGGEQYF. This rearrangement joins TRBV19 to TRBJ2-7; 10 nucleotides agree with TRBD2. The germline gives CDR1 LNHDA, CDR2 SQIVND (reference sequence). The CDR3 runs 14 residues. The J segment lost 7 bases and the V segment lost 5 bases, leaving 8 bases of the junction unmatched.

The V gene is TRBV7-2, the J gene TRBJ1-1, with D possibly being TRBD1 (5 bases). Deletions cut 6 bases from V and 4 bases from J, with 18 bases between. Germline V gene lookup returns CDR1 SGHTA and CDR2 FQGNSA. The CDR3 is 15 residues long. The CDR3 loop is CASSIAGGGSTEAFF. The CDR3, as DNA: TGTGCCAGCAGTATCGCCGGGGGGGGAAGCACTGAAGCTTTCTTT.

The rearrangement joins TRBV7-2 to TRBJ2-7; 8 bases line up with TRBD2. CDR1 and CDR2 (germline): SGHTA, FQGNSA. The CDR3 runs 16 residues. Germline trimming cut 5 bases from V and 5 bases from J; bases unmatched to any gene: 14. The CDR3 sequence: CASSTKSGRISDEQYF. The CDR3 region has the DNA TGTGCCAGCAGCACCAAAAGCGGGAGAATTTCGGACGAGCAGTACTTC. Full variable domain (remainder filled in from reference TRBV7-2 and TRBJ2-7): GAGVSQSPSNKVTEKGKDVELRCDPISGHTALYWYRQSLGQGLEFLIYFQGNSAPDKSGLPSDRFSAERTGGSVSTLTIQRTQQEDSAVYLCASSTKSGRISDEQYFGPGTRLTVT.

V gene TRBV19 combines with J gene TRBJ1-2; no firm D call. V was cut by 9 bases and J by 4 bases, with 15 bases left in between. Per the germline V gene, CDR1 is LNHDA and CDR2 is SQIVND (reference sequence). The CDR3 covers 13 residues. CDR3 DNA: TGTGCCAGCTCCGGGGTCCTGGGCTATGGCTACACCTTC. Protein product: CASSGVLGYGYTF.

The rearrangement joins TRBV25-1 to TRBJ1-6, with 8 bases fitting TRBD1. Trimming cost V 0 bases and J 7 bases; bases outside gene matches: 5. This CDR3 has 16 residues. CDR1 and CDR2 from the germline V gene are MGHDK and SYGVNS. CDR3 DNA: TGTGCCAGCAGTGAATATGGTCGACAGGGGAATTCACCCCTCCACTTT. Its protein is CASSEYGRQGNSPLHF.

In this sample, this clone turned up once. The rearrangement uses TRBV30 and TRBJ1-3, with 10 nucleotides matching TRBD1. Germline assignment: CDR1 GTSNPN and CDR2 SVGIG (reference sequence). V was pared by 3 bases and J by 1 base, with 6 bases of the junction left unmatched. CDR3 length equals 16 residues. This CDR3 reads CAWRLRDRGSGNTIYF. The CDR3 DNA is TGTGCCTGGAGGCTCCGGGACAGGGGTTCTGGAAACACCATATATTTT.

The rearrangement uses TRBV4-2 and TRBJ2-1; 10 bases map to TRBD2. The junction had 7 bases not matched to a gene; V was cut back by 0 bases and J by 14 bases. The CDR3 has 14 amino acids. The germline V gene encodes CDR1 LGHNA and CDR2 YNFKEQ. The CDR3, as DNA: TGTGCCAGCAGCCAAGAATCTGCTAGCGGGAGCGAGTTCTTC. Its protein product is CASSQESASGSEFF.

DNA for the CDR3: TGTGCCTGGAGAGGACTAGCGGGCACGAACACCGGGGAGCTGTTTTTT. Protein: CAWRGLAGTNTGELFF. The chain carries TRBV30 and TRBJ2-2; 11 nucleotides line up with TRBD2. Germline lookup yields CDR1 GTSNPN and CDR2 SVGIG (reference sequence). Trimming cost V 3 bases and J 0 bases; bases outside gene matches: 3. CDR3 length equals 16 residues.

The chain couples TRBV6-2 or TRBV6-3 to TRBJ1-6, with 9 bases lining up with TRBD1. This CDR3 region has 16 residues. Unmatched junction bases numbered 4, after V lost 5 bases and J lost 2 bases. Germline V lookup: CDR1 MNHEY, CDR2 SVGEGT. The CDR3 is CASSDRGSAYNSPLHF. DNA for the CDR3: TGTGCCAGCAGTGACAGGGGGAGCGCCTATAATTCACCCCTCCACTTT.

The chain recombines TRBV7-9 with TRBJ1-5; D gene unclear. In germline, CDR1 is SEHNR, CDR2 FQNEAQ (reference sequence). The V end was cut by 1 base, the J end by 9 bases, with 7 bases between. The CDR3 runs 12 residues. CDR3 nucleotides: TGTGCCAGCAGCTTAGTGCCGGGGCCCCAGCATTTT. It translates to CASSLVPGPQHF.

The CDR3, as DNA: TGTGCCAGTAGTCGACAGGGGTTTAATGAAAAACTGTTTTTT. Translating gives CASSRQGFNEKLFF. The chain joins TRBV19 to TRBJ1-4, with 8 bases that match TRBD1. Trimming at V came to 5 bases and at J to 4 bases, leaving 3 bases not matched to a gene. The germline V gene has CDR1 LNHDA and CDR2 SQIVND (reference sequence). The CDR3 sequence is 14 residues long.

This chain links TRBV28 with TRBJ1-2; D possibly corresponds to TRBD1 (5 bases). CDR1 and CDR2 (germline): MDHEN, SYDVKM. The CDR3 consists of 12 residues. Between the trimmed V and J ends, which lost 1 base and 8 bases, there was a span of 8 bases. The DNA for the CDR3 is TGTGCCAGCAGTTTATACGGGGGAGGCTACACCTTC. Translated, it gives CASSLYGGGYTF.

J is TRBJ2-2 and V is TRBV7-9; 7 bases match TRBD2. V lost 5 bases, J lost 3 bases, and 12 bases stayed unmatched. CDR3 length: 17 residues. Germline V gene lookup returns CDR1 SEHNR and CDR2 FQNEAQ (reference sequence). Written as DNA, the CDR3 is TGTGCCAGCAGCGAGGCCCGGGGAGGGGTAGACACCGGGGAGCTGTTTTTT. Translation gives CASSEARGGVDTGELFF.

The chain has TRBV4-3 and TRBJ2-3, with 10 bases matching TRBD2. V lost 0 bases to trimming and J lost 4 bases; unmatched junction nucleotides: 10. Germline V gives CDR1 LGHNA, CDR2 YSLEER. The CDR3 contains 18 residues. Here the CDR3 reads CASSQDLILAGVPDTQYF. CDR3 DNA sequence: TGCGCCAGCAGCCAAGATCTCATTCTAGCGGGAGTCCCAGATACGCAGTATTTT.

The CDR3 nucleotides read TGTGCCAGCAGCTTAGAGTTCGGCAGGGGGGCCGGGGAGCTGTTTTTT. It encodes CASSLEFGRGAGELFF. V and J are TRBV11-1 and TRBJ2-2; a possible D gene is TRBD1 (7 bases). Between the trimmed V and J ends, which lost 1 base and 6 bases, there was a span of 15 bases. Germline V gene lookup returns CDR1 SGHAT and CDR2 FQDESV (reference sequence). The CDR3 runs 16 residues.

The J gene is TRBJ1-1, the V gene TRBV12-3 or TRBV12-4; possible D gene TRBD1, 5 bases. Trimming removed 3 bases at V and 8 bases at J, with 10 bases between. The CDR3 loop spans 12 amino acids. The CDR3 protein is CASSLGPTEAFF. CDR3 DNA: TGTGCCAGCAGTTTGGGGCCAACCGAAGCTTTCTTT.

The rearrangement uses TRBV5-1 and TRBJ2-7; perhaps TRBD2 as D (6 bases). V was trimmed by 1 base and J by 4 bases, leaving 12 bases between them. Germline V gene sequence: CDR1 SGHRS, CDR2 YFSETQ. The CDR3 runs to 14 residues. The CDR3 here is CASSLSAGGYEQYF. As DNA, the CDR3 is TGCGCCAGCAGCTTGTCCGCCGGGGGTTACGAGCAGTACTTC.

The sample holds a few counts of this clone. The genes are TRBV30 and TRBJ1-2; D is unclear. The CDR3 sequence is 13 residues long. CDR1 is GTSNPN and CDR2 is SVGIG in the germline V gene (reference sequence). V was cut by 0 bases and J by 4 bases, with 9 bases left in between. CDR3 sequence reads: CAWSVRPGYGYTF. The CDR3 bases are TGTGCCTGGAGTGTACGGCCGGGCTATGGCTACACCTTC. Supplemented by reference TRBV30 and TRBJ1-2, the full variable domain reads SQTIHQWPATLVQPVGSPLSLECTVEGTSNPNLYWYRQAAGRGLQLLFYSVGIGQISSEVPQNLSASRPQDRQFILSSKKLLLSDSGFYLCAWSVRPGYGYTFGSGTRLTVV.

This sequence joins TRBV2 and TRBJ1-5; a possible D gene is TRBD1 (6 bases). Deletions cut 9 bases from V and 7 bases from J, with 16 bases between. This CDR3 has 13 residues. In germline, CDR1 is SNHLY, CDR2 FYNNEI. In DNA form, the CDR3 reads TGTGCCAGTAATCAGGGGATCCGCCAGCCCCAGCATTTT. As protein: CASNQGIRQPQHF. The variable domain in full, with the rest retrieved from reference TRBV2 and TRBJ1-5, is EPEVTQTPSHQVTQMGQEVILRCVPISNHLYFYWYRQILGQKVEFLVSFYNNEISEKSEIFDDQFSVERPDGSNFTLKIRSTKLEDSAMYFCASNQGIRQPQHFGDGTRLSIL.

The table lists this clone with a few counts. The chain uses TRBV2 and TRBJ2-7; no definite D call. Germline CDR1 is SNHLY and CDR2 is FYNNEI. Trimming cost V 5 bases and J 1 base, with 9 bases left between them. The CDR3 is 13 residues long. CDR3 region: CASSTDTSYEQYF. The CDR3 region has the DNA TGTGCCAGCAGTACAGACACTTCCTACGAGCAGTACTTC.

This clone appeared a single time. The chain carries TRBV2 and TRBJ1-1, with D maybe TRBD1 (6 bases). This CDR3 is built from 15 residues. V was clipped by 6 bases and J by 4 bases, with 18 bases between them. Germline lookup yields CDR1 SNHLY and CDR2 FYNNEI. The CDR3 loop reads CASRAQGIVTTEAFF. The CDR3 nucleotides are TGTGCCAGCAGGGCACAGGGAATCGTTACCACTGAAGCTTTCTTT.

This chain connects TRBV9 to TRBJ1-1, with TRBD1 identical over 9 bases. V shed 0 bases and J 4 bases; nucleotides not matched to a gene: 13. The CDR3 length is 18 residues. Germline assignment: CDR1 SGDLS and CDR2 YYNGEE. This CDR3 is CASSVATGTGISGTEAFF. The CDR3 nucleotides read TGTGCCAGCAGCGTAGCCACCGGGACAGGGATATCAGGCACTGAAGCTTTCTTT.